Listed here is a single T cell receptor beta chain. Its specific antigen is unknown. Base quality data are lacking; no much larger clone is found one base away. The 40 or so donors, aged about 6 to 95 years, were systemically healthy Caucasian individuals from Russia. Each donor gave ten milliliters of peripheral blood, drawn into EDTA-treated Vacutainer tubes. Ficoll-Paque density-gradient centrifugation was used to isolate PBMCs, with at least 7 million obtained per sample. Total RNA, at least 6 micrograms per sample, was extracted from PBMCs with Trizol reagent. The percentages of naive CD45RAhigh/CD27high T cells were determined by flow cytometry on a PBMC aliquot from every donor. Receptor libraries were prepared by 5' RACE. TCRdb shows the sequencer as Illumina HiSeq 2500. A second PCR of roughly 7 to 11 cycles was run with a J-beta primer mix and a sample-barcoded 5' primer. Each TCR beta cDNA molecule received a unique molecular identifier from a template-switch 5' adaptor carrying 12 random nucleotides. Each sample yielded at least 3 million CDR3-containing paired-end reads. First-strand cDNA was synthesized from all RNA with the Mint cDNA synthesis kit, primed by a TRBC-specific oligonucleotide. After uracil-DNA glycosylase treatment, a first 18-cycle PCR used universal primers M1SS and BC2_uni_R on all cDNA. In the source study's methods: Each sample was normalized by randomly selecting 1 million high-quality reads, each carrying a distinct molecular identifier. Instead of being binned into consensus sequences, reads with shared molecular identifiers were discarded. MiTCR, with a Q25 quality threshold and the strictest error-elimination algorithm, was used for CDR3 identification, clonotype clustering and error correction. A nonparametric unseen species model with Euler transformation was used to estimate a lower bound on total TCR beta diversity. The public reads were reprocessed in TCRdb via fastp at Q25 and MiXCR, keeping in-frame beta chains. Identical CDR3 protein sequences are pooled into one entry, listed with their most common genes and DNA. The V and J calls reflect TCRdb's pipeline rather than the authors' work. Here the sample has about 640,000 distinct CDR3 sequences; 58% occur a single time. The top ten clones comprise over 30% of the sample.

Cut back by 5 bases and 0 bases, the V and J ends lie 11 bases apart. From its cysteine to its phenylalanine, the CDR3 spans 15 amino acids. The only DNA kept is the CDR3, 45 bases in frame from the first base. Sequences SGHTA (CDR1) and FQGNSA (CDR2) are obtained from the germline V gene. This sample was taken from a study of blood T cells in healthy people across ages (dated by TCRdb to 2014 to 2015). Regarding the study in general: In model experiments, template switching captured about one uniquely barcoded TCR beta cDNA molecule for every two T cells. Age-related changes in TCR beta repertoire diversity were measured in the study by deep sequencing normalized with unique cDNA molecular identifiers. The donors were divided into four age groups: young (average around 15 years), middle-aged (about 40), aged (roughly 66) and long-lived (roughly 82). To avoid experimental bias, donors of different ages were randomly spread across the sequencing lanes. The study analyzed two additional independent replicas of 1 million unique cDNA reads from the same blood draw for two donors, one aged 18 to 30 and one aged 80 or older. What the research found in general, with its limitations: Observed TCR beta diversity per million T cells fell roughly linearly with age, and a significant reduction was already apparent by age around 40. Observed TCR beta diversity correlated strongly with the percentage of naive T cells measured by flow cytometry. Because donor CMV infection status was unknown, age-related changes in expanded clonotypes were potentially confounded. Because profiling used bulk unsorted PBMCs, naive and antigen-experienced compartments could not be compared conclusively. The long-lived group showed more naive CD4+ T cells, fewer expanded clones and increased TCR diversity than the aged group, suggesting age selection. Estimates of total diversity from one million sequenced T cells were regarded as lower bounds and underestimates.

The material sequenced was blood. The rearranged segments are TRBV7-2 and TRBJ2-1; tentative D gene TRBD2, with 5 bases matching. The receptor comes from a man between 60 and 75 years old in good health. In nucleotide form, the sequence is TGTGCCAGCAGCGCGGGCGGGTCCTCCTACAATGAGCAGTTCTTC. Protein translation: CASSAGGSSYNEQFF.